One and the same sample provided the 4 T cell receptor beta chains below, sequenced in a study of T cells in Graves' hyperthyroidism and ophthalmopathy. From RNA transcripts, TCR beta CDR3 regions were amplified. In the first-round RT-PCR of the TCR CDR3, the HTBI primer set was used. TCRdb re-called the multiplex PCR reads through MiXCR, storing one row per CDR3 protein. Of nearly 750,000 distinct CDR3 sequences in the sample, just over 35% were seen once. Specimen: blood. Receptor source: a woman aged 40 to 50 with Graves' hyperthyroidism.

In regard to this clonotype: This may stem from a read error, because a much larger clone lies one nucleotide away. The gene calls are TRBV2 and TRBJ1-3; possibly TRBD1 for D (5 bases). This CDR3 contains 15 residues. Looked up from germline, CDR1 is SNHLY and CDR2 is FYNNEI. The DNA of the CDR3 is TGTGCCAGCAGTGAATACCCAGGGAGTGGAAGCACCATATATTTT. This encodes CASSEYPGSGSTIYF.

Many counts were recorded for this clonotype. The genes are TRBV7-2 and TRBJ2-2; D is perhaps TRBD2 (6 bases). The CDR3 has 15 residues. Trimming took 1 base from V and 5 from J, leaving 11 bases between them. Per the germline V gene, CDR1 is SGHTA and CDR2 is FQGNSA. CDR3 nucleotide sequence: TGTGCCAGCAGCTTAGGGCGGGGCTGGACCGGGGAGCTGTTTTTT. This gives the protein CASSLGRGWTGELFF. Variable domain in full (rest from reference TRBV7-2 and TRBJ2-2): GAGVSQSPSNKVTEKGKDVELRCDPISGHTALYWYRQSLGQGLEFLIYFQGNSAPDKSGLPSDRFSAERTGGSVSTLTIQRTQQEDSAVYLCASSLGRGWTGELFFGEGSRLTVL.

This clonotype appeared many times. The V call is TRBV19, the J call TRBJ1-2; 11 nucleotides match TRBD1. CDR3 length equals 15 residues. Germline V gene data show CDR1 as LNHDA and CDR2 as SQIVND (reference sequence). The ends lost 5 bases at V and 4 bases at J; junction bases unmatched: 6. CDR3 bases: TGTGCCAGTAGTCCATCCGGGACAGGGGGCTATGGCTACACCTTC. This sequence encodes CASSPSGTGGYGYTF.

This clonotype has just a few counts. The CDR3: CASSLDLKGFSTEAFF. The CDR3 DNA follows: TGTGCCAGCAGCTTAGATCTAAAGGGGTTCAGCACTGAAGCTTTCTTT. The chain uses TRBV11-2 and TRBJ1-1, with D maybe TRBD1 (5 bases). CDR1 and CDR2 (germline): SGHAT, FQNNGV. V was trimmed by 0 bases and J by 4 bases, leaving 15 bases between them. The CDR3 has 16 residues. Full variable domain (rest looked up from reference TRBV11-2 and TRBJ1-1): EAGVAQSPRYKIIEKRQSVAFWCNPISGHATLYWYQQILGQGPKLLIQFQNNGVVDDSQLPKDRFSAERLKGVDSTLKIQPAKLEDSAVYLCASSLDLKGFSTEAFFGQGTRLTVV.